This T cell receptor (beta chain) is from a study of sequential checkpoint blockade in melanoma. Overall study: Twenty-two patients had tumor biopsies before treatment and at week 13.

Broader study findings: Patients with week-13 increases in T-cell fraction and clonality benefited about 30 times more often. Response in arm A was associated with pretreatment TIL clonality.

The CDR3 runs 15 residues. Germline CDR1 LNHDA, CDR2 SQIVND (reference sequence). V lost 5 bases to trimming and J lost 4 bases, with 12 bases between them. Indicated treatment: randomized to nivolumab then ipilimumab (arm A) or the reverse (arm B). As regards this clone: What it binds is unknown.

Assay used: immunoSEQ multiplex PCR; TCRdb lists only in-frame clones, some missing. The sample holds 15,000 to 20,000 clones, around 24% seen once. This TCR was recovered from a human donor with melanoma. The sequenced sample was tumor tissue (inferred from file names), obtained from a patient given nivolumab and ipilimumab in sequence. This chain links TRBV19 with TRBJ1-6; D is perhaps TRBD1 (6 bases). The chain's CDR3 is CASSPPQGYNSPLHF. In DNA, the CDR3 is TGTGCCAGTAGTCCCCCTCAGGGGTATAATTCACCCCTCCACTTT.